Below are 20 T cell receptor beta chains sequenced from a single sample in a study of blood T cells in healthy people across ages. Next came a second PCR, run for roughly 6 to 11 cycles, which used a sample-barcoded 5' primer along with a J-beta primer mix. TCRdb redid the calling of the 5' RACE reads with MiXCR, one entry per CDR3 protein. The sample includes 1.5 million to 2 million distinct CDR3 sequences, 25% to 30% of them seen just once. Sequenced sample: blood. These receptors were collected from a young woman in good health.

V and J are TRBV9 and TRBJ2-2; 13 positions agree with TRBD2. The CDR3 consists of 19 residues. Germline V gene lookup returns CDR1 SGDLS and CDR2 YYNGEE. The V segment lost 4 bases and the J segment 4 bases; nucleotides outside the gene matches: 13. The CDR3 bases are TGTGCCAGCAGCCCTCGTCCCGGGACTAGCGGGGCAAGCACCGGGGAGCTGTTTTTT. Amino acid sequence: CASSPRPGTSGASTGELFF.

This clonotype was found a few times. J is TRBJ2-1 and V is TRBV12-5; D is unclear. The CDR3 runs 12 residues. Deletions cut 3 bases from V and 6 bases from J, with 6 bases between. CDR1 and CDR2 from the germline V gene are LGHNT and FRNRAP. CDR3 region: CASGFLVNEQFF. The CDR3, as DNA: TGTGCTAGTGGTTTTTTGGTCAATGAGCAGTTCTTC. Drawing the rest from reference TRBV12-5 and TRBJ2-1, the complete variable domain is DARVTQTPRHKVTEMGQEVTMRCQPILGHNTVFWYRQTMMQGLELLAYFRNRAPLDDSGMPKDRFSAEMPDATLATLKIQPSEPRDSAVYFCASGFLVNEQFFGPGTRLTVL.

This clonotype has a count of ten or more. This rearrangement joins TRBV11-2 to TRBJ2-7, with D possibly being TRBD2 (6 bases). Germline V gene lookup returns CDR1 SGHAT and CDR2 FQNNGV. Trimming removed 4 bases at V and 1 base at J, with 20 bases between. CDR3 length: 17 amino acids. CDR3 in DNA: TGTGCCAGCAGCTCACGCCGACCGGGACTCCTATCCTACGAGCAGTACTTC. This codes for CASSSRRPGLLSYEQYF.

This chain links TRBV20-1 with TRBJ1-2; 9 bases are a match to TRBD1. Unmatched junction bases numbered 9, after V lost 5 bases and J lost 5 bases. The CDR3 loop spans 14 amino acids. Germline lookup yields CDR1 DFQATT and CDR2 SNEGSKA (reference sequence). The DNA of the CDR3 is TGCAGTGCTGATATCACGGGACAGGGTTATGGCTACACCTTC. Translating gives CSADITGQGYGYTF.

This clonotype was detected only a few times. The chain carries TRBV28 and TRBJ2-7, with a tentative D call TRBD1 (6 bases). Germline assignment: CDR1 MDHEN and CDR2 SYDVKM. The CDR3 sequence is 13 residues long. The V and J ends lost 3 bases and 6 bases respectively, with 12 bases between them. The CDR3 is CASSLDRISEQYF. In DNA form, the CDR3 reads TGTGCCAGCAGTTTGGACAGAATCTCCGAGCAGTACTTC.

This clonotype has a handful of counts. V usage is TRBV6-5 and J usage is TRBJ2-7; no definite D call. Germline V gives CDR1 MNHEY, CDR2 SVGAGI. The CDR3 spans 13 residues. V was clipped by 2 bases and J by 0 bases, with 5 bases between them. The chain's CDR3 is CASSYEDSYEQYF. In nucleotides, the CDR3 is TGTGCCAGCAGTTACGAGGACTCCTACGAGCAGTACTTC.

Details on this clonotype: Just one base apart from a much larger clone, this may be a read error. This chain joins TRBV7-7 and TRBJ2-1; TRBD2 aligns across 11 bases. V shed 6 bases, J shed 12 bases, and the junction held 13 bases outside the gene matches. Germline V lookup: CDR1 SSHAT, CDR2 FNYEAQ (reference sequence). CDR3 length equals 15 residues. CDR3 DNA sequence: TGTGCCAGCAGTCAAGGACTAGCGGGCGTAGATGGGCAGTTCTTC. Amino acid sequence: CASSQGLAGVDGQFF.

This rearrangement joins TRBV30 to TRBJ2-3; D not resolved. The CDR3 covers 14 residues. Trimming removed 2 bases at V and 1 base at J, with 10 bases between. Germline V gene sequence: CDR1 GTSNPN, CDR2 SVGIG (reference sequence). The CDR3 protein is CAWSLGLGTDTQYF. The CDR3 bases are TGTGCCTGGAGTCTGGGTCTGGGCACAGATACGCAGTATTTT.

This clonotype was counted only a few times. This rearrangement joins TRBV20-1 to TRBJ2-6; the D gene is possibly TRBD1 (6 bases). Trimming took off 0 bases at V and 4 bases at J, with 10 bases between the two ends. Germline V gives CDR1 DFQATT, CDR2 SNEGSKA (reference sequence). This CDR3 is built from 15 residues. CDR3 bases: TGCAGTGCTAGAGAGTCAGGGGCCGGGGCCAACGTCCTGACTTTC. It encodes CSARESGAGANVLTF.

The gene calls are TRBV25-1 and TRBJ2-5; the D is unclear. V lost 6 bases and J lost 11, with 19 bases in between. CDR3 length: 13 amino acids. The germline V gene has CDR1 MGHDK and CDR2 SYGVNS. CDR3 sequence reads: CASRPTSMGEQYF. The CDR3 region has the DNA TGTGCCAGCAGACCCACCTCTATGGGTGAGCAGTACTTC.

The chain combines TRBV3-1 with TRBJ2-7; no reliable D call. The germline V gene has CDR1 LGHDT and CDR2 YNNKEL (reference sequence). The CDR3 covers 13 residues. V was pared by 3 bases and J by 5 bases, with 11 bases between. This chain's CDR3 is CASSHVPQDEQYF. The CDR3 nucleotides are TGTGCCAGCAGCCATGTCCCCCAAGACGAGCAGTACTTC.

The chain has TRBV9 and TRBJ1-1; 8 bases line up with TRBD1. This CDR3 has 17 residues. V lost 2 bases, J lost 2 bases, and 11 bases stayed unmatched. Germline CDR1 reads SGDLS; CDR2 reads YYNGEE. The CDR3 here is CASSVGQGFVSNTEAFF. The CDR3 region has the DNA TGTGCCAGCAGCGTTGGACAGGGCTTTGTTAGTAACACTGAAGCTTTCTTT.

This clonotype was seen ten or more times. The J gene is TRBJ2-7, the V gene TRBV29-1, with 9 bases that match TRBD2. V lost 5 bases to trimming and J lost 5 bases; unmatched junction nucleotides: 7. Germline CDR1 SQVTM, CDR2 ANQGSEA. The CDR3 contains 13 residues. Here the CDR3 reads CSVKGLAGNEQYF. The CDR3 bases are TGCAGCGTTAAAGGGCTAGCGGGAAACGAGCAGTACTTC.

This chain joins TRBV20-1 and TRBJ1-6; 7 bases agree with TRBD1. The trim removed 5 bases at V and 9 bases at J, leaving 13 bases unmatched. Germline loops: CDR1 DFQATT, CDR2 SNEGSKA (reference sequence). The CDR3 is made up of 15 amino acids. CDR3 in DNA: TGCAGTGCTCCTCCTCCGGGACAGCCGTCTTCACCCCTCCACTTT. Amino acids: CSAPPPGQPSSPLHF.

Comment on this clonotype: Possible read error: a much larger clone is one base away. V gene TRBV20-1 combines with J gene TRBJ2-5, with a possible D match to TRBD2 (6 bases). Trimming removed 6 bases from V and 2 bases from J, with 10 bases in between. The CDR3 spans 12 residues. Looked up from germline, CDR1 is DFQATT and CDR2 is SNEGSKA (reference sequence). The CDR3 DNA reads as TGCAGTGCCGGAGGGTGTCAAGAGACCCAGTACTTC. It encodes CSAGGCQETQYF.

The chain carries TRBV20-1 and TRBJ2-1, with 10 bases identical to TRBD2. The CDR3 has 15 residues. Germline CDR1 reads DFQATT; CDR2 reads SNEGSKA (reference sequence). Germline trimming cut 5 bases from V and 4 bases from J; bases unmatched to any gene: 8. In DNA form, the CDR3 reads TGCAGTGCTCTAACAGCGGGAGGGCCGTACAATGAGCAGTTCTTC. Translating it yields CSALTAGGPYNEQFF.

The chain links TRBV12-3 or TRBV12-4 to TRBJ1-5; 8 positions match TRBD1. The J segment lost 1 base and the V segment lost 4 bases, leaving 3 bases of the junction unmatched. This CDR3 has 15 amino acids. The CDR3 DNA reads TGTGCCAGCAGTTACAGGGGGTCGAGCAATCAGCCCCAGCATTTT. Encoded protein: CASSYRGSSNQPQHF.

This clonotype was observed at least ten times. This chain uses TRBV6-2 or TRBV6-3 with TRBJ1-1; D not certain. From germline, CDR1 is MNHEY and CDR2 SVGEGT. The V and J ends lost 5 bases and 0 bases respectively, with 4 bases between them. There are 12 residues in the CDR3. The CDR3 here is CASSRMNTEAFF. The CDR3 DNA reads TGTGCCAGCAGTCGGATGAACACTGAAGCTTTCTTT.

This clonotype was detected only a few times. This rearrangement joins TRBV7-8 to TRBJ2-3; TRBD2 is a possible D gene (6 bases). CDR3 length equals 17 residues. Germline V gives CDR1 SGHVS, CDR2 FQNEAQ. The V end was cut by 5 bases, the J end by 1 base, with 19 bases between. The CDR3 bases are TGTGCCAGCAGCCCGCGTACTCTGACTAGTCGCACAGATACGCAGTATTTT. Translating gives CASSPRTLTSRTDTQYF.

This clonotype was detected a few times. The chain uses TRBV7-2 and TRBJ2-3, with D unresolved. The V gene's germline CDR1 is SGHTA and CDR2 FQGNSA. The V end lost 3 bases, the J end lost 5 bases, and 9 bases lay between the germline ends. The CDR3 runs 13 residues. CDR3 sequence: CASSFGPGDTQYF. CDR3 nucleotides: TGTGCCAGCAGCTTCGGCCCCGGAGATACGCAGTATTTT. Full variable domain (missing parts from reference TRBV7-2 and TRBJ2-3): GAGVSQSPSNKVTEKGKDVELRCDPISGHTALYWYRQSLGQGLEFLIYFQGNSAPDKSGLPSDRFSAERTGGSVSTLTIQRTQQEDSAVYLCASSFGPGDTQYFGPGTRLTVL.